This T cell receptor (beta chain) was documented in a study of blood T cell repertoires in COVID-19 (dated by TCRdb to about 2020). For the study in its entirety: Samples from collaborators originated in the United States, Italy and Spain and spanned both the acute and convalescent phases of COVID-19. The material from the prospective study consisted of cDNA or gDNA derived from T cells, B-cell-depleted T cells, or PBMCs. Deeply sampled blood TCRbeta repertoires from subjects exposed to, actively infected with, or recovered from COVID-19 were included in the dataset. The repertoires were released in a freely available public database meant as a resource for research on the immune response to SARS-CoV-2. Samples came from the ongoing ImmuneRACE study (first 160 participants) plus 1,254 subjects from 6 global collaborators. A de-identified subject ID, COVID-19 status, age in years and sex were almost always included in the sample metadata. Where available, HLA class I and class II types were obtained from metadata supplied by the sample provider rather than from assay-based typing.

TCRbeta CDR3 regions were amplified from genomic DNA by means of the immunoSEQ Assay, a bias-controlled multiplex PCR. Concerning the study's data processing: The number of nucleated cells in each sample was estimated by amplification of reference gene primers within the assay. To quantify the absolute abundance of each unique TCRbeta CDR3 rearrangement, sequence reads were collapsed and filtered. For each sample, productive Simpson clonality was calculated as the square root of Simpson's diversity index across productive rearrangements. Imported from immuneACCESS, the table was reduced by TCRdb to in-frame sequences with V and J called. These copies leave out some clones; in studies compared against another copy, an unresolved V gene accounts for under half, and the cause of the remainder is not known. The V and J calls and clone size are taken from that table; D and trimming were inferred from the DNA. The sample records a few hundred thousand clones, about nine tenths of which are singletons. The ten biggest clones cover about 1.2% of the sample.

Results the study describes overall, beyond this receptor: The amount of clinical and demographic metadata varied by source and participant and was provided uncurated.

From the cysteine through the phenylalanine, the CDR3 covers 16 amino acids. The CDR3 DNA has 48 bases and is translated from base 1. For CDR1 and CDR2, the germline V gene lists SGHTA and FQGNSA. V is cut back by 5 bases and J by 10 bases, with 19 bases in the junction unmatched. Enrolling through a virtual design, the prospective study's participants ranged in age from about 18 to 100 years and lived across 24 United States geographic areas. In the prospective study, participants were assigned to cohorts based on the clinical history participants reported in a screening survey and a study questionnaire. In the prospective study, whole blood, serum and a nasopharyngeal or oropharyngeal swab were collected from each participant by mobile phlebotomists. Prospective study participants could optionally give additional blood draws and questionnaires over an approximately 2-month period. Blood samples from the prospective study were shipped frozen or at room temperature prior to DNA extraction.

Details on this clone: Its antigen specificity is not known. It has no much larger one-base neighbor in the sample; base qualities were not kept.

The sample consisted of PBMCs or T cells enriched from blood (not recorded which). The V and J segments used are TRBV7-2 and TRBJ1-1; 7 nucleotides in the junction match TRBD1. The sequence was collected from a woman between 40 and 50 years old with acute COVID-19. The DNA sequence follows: TGTGCCAGCAGCCCCCAGGGGGGTCAGGGTTCCCCCGGAGCTTTCTTT. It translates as CASSPQGGQGSPGAFF.